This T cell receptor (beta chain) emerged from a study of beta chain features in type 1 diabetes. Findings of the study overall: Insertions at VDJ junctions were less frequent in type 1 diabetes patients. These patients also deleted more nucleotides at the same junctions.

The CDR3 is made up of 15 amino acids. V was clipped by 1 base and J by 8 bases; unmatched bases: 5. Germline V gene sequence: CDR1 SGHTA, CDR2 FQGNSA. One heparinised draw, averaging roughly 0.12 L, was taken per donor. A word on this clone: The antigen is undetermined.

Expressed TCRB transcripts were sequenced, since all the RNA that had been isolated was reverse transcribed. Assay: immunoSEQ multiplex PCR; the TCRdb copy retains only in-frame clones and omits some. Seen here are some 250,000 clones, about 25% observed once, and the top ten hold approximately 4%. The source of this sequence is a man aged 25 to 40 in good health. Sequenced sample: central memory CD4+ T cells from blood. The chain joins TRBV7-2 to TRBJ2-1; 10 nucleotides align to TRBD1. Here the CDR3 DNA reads TGTGCCAGCAGCTTAGGGCGGGACAGGGGATATGAGCAGTTCTTC. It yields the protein CASSLGRDRGYEQFF.